One and the same sample provided the 18 T cell receptor beta chains below, sequenced in a study of response to subunit inactivated influenza vaccine. TCRdb used MiXCR to reprocess the RT-PCR reads, holding one entry per CDR3 protein. The table shows 650,000 to 800,000 distinct CDR3 sequences, with 18% occurring only once. Material: PBMCs from blood, obtained 4 to 6 days after vaccination. These receptors originate from a man aged 45 to 65 who received an inactivated influenza vaccine.

Written as DNA, the CDR3 is TGTGCCATCAGTGAGTTTTGGGGCAAACGGGACGCGAACACCGGGGAGCTGTTTTTT. Its translation is CAISEFWGKRDANTGELFF. The V call is TRBV10-3, the J call TRBJ2-2; possibly TRBD1 or TRBD2 for D (5 bases each). This CDR3 spans 19 amino acids. Germline V gene sequence: CDR1 ENHRY, CDR2 SYGVKD. With 1 base removed from V and 0 bases from J, the gap between germline ends came to 18 bases.

This clonotype came up a few times. The gene calls are TRBV20-1 and TRBJ1-2, with D possibly being TRBD1 (6 bases). This CDR3 has 13 residues. V was pared by 5 bases and J by 8 bases, with 18 bases between. Germline CDR1 DFQATT, CDR2 SNEGSKA (reference sequence). The chain's CDR3 is CSAGESGVGGYTF. CDR3 nucleotides: TGCAGTGCTGGGGAATCAGGGGTGGGCGGCTACACCTTC.

The sample holds many counts of this clonotype. This rearrangement joins TRBV12-3 or TRBV12-4 to TRBJ2-3, with 7 bases matching TRBD2. The V and J ends lost 7 bases and 5 bases, in that order; junction bases with no gene match: 6. This CDR3 is 13 amino acids long. CDR3 sequence (DNA): TGTGCCAGCAAAACTAGCGCGCAAGATACGCAGTATTTT. Its protein product is CASKTSAQDTQYF.

The chain uses TRBV3-1 and TRBJ1-1, with D tentatively TRBD1 (6 bases). V was pared by 2 bases and J by 0 bases, with 10 bases between. CDR1 and CDR2 from the germline V gene are LGHDT and YNNKEL (reference sequence). The CDR3 is 15 residues long. The CDR3 DNA is TGTGCCAGCAGCCAACAGGGACACTTGAACACTGAAGCTTTCTTT. Amino acids: CASSQQGHLNTEAFF.

This clonotype was picked up many times. The V call is TRBV12-3 or TRBV12-4, the J call TRBJ2-5; D remains unclear. The CDR3 contains 14 residues. Trimming removed 2 bases from V and 1 base from J, with 8 bases in between. The CDR3 nucleotides are TGTGCCAGCAGTTTAATAGTCAGCCAAGAGACCCAGTACTTC. Protein product: CASSLIVSQETQYF.

A few counts support this clonotype. This chain joins TRBV28 and TRBJ2-7, with TRBD2 matching 8 bases. Germline values: CDR1 MDHEN, CDR2 SYDVKM. There are 14 residues in the CDR3. V shed 6 bases, J shed 5 bases, and the junction held 9 bases outside the gene matches. The CDR3 loop is CASRHPGGPHEQYF. The CDR3 DNA sequence: TGTGCCAGCAGACACCCGGGGGGGCCCCACGAGCAGTACTTC.

This sequence joins TRBV12-3 or TRBV12-4 and TRBJ2-5, with a possible D match to TRBD2 (5 bases). The CDR3 has 17 residues. The V and J ends lost 3 bases and 0 bases respectively, with 17 bases between them. Here the CDR3 reads CASSFLSGLQYQETQYF. In nucleotides, the CDR3 is TGTGCCAGCAGTTTCCTCTCAGGACTTCAGTACCAAGAGACCCAGTACTTC.

This clonotype was seen a few times. V usage is TRBV7-2 and J usage is TRBJ2-7; TRBD2 aligns across 11 bases. Germline V lookup: CDR1 SGHTA, CDR2 FQGNSA. CDR3 length: 15 residues. J was trimmed by 1 base and V by 5 bases; bases with no gene match: 4. The CDR3 region is CASSQTSGESYEQYF. The CDR3 region has the DNA TGTGCCAGCAGCCAGACTAGCGGGGAGTCCTACGAGCAGTACTTC.

There are a few counts of this clonotype. The chain links TRBV12-3 or TRBV12-4 to TRBJ1-3; D remains unclear. Trimming left V 1 base short and J 0 bases short, with 10 bases between. CDR3 length: 16 residues. CDR3 DNA: TGTGCCAGCAGTTTAGGACTCCTGATCTCTGGAAACACCATATATTTT. It encodes CASSLGLLISGNTIYF.

This clonotype has ten or more counts. The chain uses TRBV29-1 and TRBJ2-3; D is unresolved. The germline V and J ends were trimmed by 0 bases and 1 base, with 8 bases remaining between them. This CDR3 is built from 14 residues. In germline, CDR1 is SQVTM, CDR2 ANQGSEA. As DNA, the CDR3 is TGCAGCGTTGAAGATCCCAGAGGCACAGATACGCAGTATTTT. Its translation: CSVEDPRGTDTQYF.

This clonotype was counted between two and nine times. V is TRBV15 and J is TRBJ1-5; no firm D call. V shed 0 bases and J shed 0 bases, with 9 bases lying between them. Germline V gene lookup returns CDR1 LNHNV and CDR2 YYDKDF (reference sequence). This CDR3 region has 16 residues. For the CDR3, the DNA is TGTGCCACCAGCAGAGAGAAAGCTTATAGCAATCAGCCCCAGCATTTT. This gives the protein CATSREKAYSNQPQHF.

The table lists this clonotype with a few counts. The genes are TRBV4-3 and TRBJ2-7; no clear D gene. This CDR3 is 15 amino acids long. Germline CDR1 is LGHNA and CDR2 is YSLEER. With 0 bases removed from V and 2 bases from J, the gap between germline ends came to 11 bases. This CDR3 reads CASSQDSSRAYEQYF. As DNA, the CDR3 is TGCGCCAGCAGCCAAGATTCTTCCCGGGCCTACGAGCAGTACTTC.

This clonotype was counted ten times or more. The genes are TRBV10-3 and TRBJ2-4; either TRBD1 or TRBD2 may fit D (5 bases each). The V gene's germline CDR1 is ENHRY and CDR2 SYGVKD. The CDR3 contains 14 residues. V lost 3 bases, J lost 8 bases, and 14 bases lay in between. The chain's CDR3 is CAISDRESLDIQYF. CDR3 nucleotides: TGTGCCATCAGTGACAGGGAGTCATTAGACATTCAGTACTTC.

The sample holds a few counts of this clonotype. The chain employs TRBV12-3 or TRBV12-4 and TRBJ1-5, with D possibly TRBD1 on 5 matching bases. V was shortened by 5 bases and J by 4 bases, with 21 bases between the two germline ends. The CDR3 consists of 17 residues. In DNA, the CDR3 is TGTGCCAGCAGTCTCAGGGTTTTTGGGCAATATAATCAGCCCCAGCATTTT. Translating it yields CASSLRVFGQYNQPQHF.

The chain employs TRBV18 and TRBJ2-2; D not certain. V lost 6 bases, J lost 1 base, and 12 bases lay in between. The length of the CDR3 is 15 residues. Germline lookup yields CDR1 KGHSH and CDR2 LQKENI. As DNA, the CDR3 is TGTGCCAGCTCGTTCCGGGTACAGAACACCGGGGAGCTGTTTTTT. Translation gives CASSFRVQNTGELFF.

The rearrangement uses TRBV12-3 or TRBV12-4 and TRBJ1-2, with TRBD1 matching over 8 bases. The V gene end was trimmed by 0 bases and the J gene end by 8 bases; junction bases not matched to a gene: 8. CDR3 size: 15 residues. The CDR3 DNA follows: TGTGCCAGCAGTTTAGCGCCAGGACAGGGCGGGGGCTACACCTTC. It specifies CASSLAPGQGGGYTF.

This chain links TRBV27 with TRBJ2-7; 7 bases line up with TRBD2. The length of the CDR3 is 13 residues. V lost 5 bases, J lost 11 bases, and 12 bases stayed unmatched. Germline V gene lookup returns CDR1 MNHEY and CDR2 SMNVEV (reference sequence). CDR3 nucleotides: TGTGCCAGCAGTCCTGAGATCGCTACTAGCGAGTACTTC. This gives the protein CASSPEIATSEYF.

This rearrangement joins TRBV3-1 to TRBJ2-1; the D is unclear. This CDR3 spans 14 amino acids. Trimming stripped 0 bases from V and 9 bases from J, with 12 bases between. Germline V gene sequence: CDR1 LGHDT, CDR2 YNNKEL (reference sequence). The CDR3 nucleotides are TGTGCCAGCAGCCAAGATGGATATGGAACTGAGCAGTTCTTC. Encoded protein: CASSQDGYGTEQFF.